The clone carrying this T cell receptor (beta chain) was recorded a few times. This CDR3 is also generated by other DNA sequences in the sample. CDR3 length equals 13 residues. The germline V gene has CDR1 KGHSH and CDR2 LQKENI. V lost 6 bases to trimming and J lost 0 bases, with 6 bases between them. The source of the sample is a study of blood T cell repertoires in COVID-19. Across the study: Donors in the United States, Italy and Spain gave samples during acute or convalescent COVID-19.

Source study methods: By means of reference gene primer amplification, nucleated cell counts were estimated. Profiling relied on immunoSEQ multiplex PCR, and the TCRdb table lists in-frame clones only, not all of them. That table is the source of V, J and clone size, and D and trimming were worked out from the DNA. The data show 200,000 to 250,000 clones, with just under 85% seen just once and 14% to 15% held by the top ten. V gene TRBV18 combines with J gene TRBJ1-5; no clear D gene. Sequencing input: PBMCs or T cells enriched from blood (not recorded which). This clonotype was sampled from a man aged 35 to 55 who had recovered from COVID-19. The CDR3 region is CASSPYSNQPQHF. The CDR3 DNA is TGTGCCAGCTCTCCGTATAGCAATCAGCCCCAGCATTTT. The whole variable domain, remainder taken from reference TRBV18 and TRBJ1-5, is NAGVMQNPRHLVRRRGQEARLRCSPMKGHSHVYWYRQLPEEGLKFMVYLQKENIIDESGMPKERFSAEFPKEGPSILRIQQVVRGDSAAYFCASSPYSNQPQHFGDGTRLSIL.